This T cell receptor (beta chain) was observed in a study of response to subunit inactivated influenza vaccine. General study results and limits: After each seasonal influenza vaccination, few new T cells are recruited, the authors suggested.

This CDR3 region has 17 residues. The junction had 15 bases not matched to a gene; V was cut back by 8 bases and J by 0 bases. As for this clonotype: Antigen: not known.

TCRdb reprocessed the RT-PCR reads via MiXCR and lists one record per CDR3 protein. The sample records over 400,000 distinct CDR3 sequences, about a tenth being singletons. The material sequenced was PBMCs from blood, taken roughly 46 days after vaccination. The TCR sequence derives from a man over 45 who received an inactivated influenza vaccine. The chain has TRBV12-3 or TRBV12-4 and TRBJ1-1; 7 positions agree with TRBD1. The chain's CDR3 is CASVVRRDSHMNTEAFF. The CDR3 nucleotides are TGTGCCAGCGTGGTACGCCGGGACAGCCACATGAACACTGAAGCTTTCTTT.